Following are 6 T cell receptor beta chains from one sample sequenced in a study of blood T cell repertoires in COVID-19. Clones were sequenced by immunoSEQ multiplex PCR, and TCRdb holds only the in-frame ones, with some missing. The sample holds about 34,000 clones, 75% seen once. The specimen was peripheral blood. All receptors derive from an older man with active or convalescent COVID-19.

This clone was picked up one time. The genes are TRBV7-8 and TRBJ2-7; possible D gene TRBD2, 5 bases. The CDR3 has 16 amino acids. Deletions cut 5 bases from V and 6 bases from J, with 23 bases between. The germline gives CDR1 SGHVS, CDR2 FQNEAQ. The CDR3 coding sequence is TGTGCCAGCAGCACATCTACTAGAGACCTTCTAAGCGAGCAGTACTTC. Its protein product is CASSTSTRDLLSEQYF.

The genes are TRBV4-1 and TRBJ2-3, with D maybe TRBD1 (6 bases). Trimming removed 0 bases at V and 2 bases at J, with 12 bases between. The CDR3 spans 16 residues. Germline-derived CDR1 and CDR2 are MGHRA and YSYEKL. Here the CDR3 reads CASSQDSAGDTDTQYF. CDR3 bases: TGCGCCAGCAGCCAAGATTCGGCAGGGGACACAGATACGCAGTATTTT.

The V and J genes are TRBV4-1 and TRBJ2-2; D gene unclear. The ends were cut back, 3 bases at V and 1 base at J, with 6 bases in the middle. Per the germline V gene, CDR1 is MGHRA and CDR2 is YSYEKL. The CDR3 loop spans 14 amino acids. The DNA of the CDR3 is TGCGCCAGCAGCCAGGCAGAGAACACCGGGGAGCTGTTTTTT. It yields the protein CASSQAENTGELFF.

This chain connects TRBV4-1 to TRBJ1-2; D remains ambiguous. Germline values: CDR1 MGHRA, CDR2 YSYEKL. The CDR3 sequence is 13 residues long. The germline V and J ends were trimmed by 0 bases and 3 bases, with 5 bases remaining between them. The CDR3 is CASSQDHDYGYTF. In nucleotides, the CDR3 is TGCGCCAGCAGCCAAGATCATGACTATGGCTACACCTTC.

This clone was counted between two and nine times. The J gene is TRBJ1-1, the V gene TRBV19; 8 bases map to TRBD1. The J segment lost 5 bases and the V segment lost 3 bases, leaving 2 bases of the junction unmatched. CDR1 is LNHDA, CDR2 SQIVND, per germline (reference sequence). This CDR3 comprises 13 residues. This CDR3 reads CASSIDRGTEAFF. The CDR3 DNA reads as TGTGCCAGTAGTATCGACAGGGGTACTGAAGCTTTCTTT.

In this sample, this clone turned up a few times. This rearrangement joins TRBV11-2 to TRBJ2-1; D unclear. The CDR3 runs 16 residues. V gave up 1 base and J gave up 2 bases, with 12 bases separating them. Germline CDR1 and CDR2: SGHAT and FQNNGV. The CDR3 sequence: CASSLGILRTYNEQFF. CDR3 sequence (DNA): TGTGCCAGCAGCTTAGGGATTTTGCGGACCTACAATGAGCAGTTCTTC.